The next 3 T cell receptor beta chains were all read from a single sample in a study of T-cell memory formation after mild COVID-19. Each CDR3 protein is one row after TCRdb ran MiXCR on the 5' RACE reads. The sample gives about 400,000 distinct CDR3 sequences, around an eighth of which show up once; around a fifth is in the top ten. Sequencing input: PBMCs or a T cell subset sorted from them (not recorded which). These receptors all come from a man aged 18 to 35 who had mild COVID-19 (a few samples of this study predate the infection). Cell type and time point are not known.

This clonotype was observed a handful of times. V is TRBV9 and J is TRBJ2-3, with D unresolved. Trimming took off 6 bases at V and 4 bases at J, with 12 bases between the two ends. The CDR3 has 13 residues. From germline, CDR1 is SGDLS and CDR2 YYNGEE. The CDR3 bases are TGTGCCAGCACGGAAGTGCAGCCAGATACGCAGTATTTT. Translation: CASTEVQPDTQYF.

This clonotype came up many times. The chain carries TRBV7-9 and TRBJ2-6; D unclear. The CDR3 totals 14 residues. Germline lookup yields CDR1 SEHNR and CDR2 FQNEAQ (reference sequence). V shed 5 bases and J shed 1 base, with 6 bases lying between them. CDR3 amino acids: CASSPRSGANVLTF. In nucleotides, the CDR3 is TGTGCCAGCAGCCCGAGGTCTGGGGCCAACGTCCTGACTTTC. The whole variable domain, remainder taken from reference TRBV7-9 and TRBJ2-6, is DTGVSQNPRHKITKRGQNVTFRCDPISEHNRLYWYRQTLGQGPEFLTYFQNEAQLEKSRLLSDRFSAERPKGSFSTLEIQRTEQGDSAMYLCASSPRSGANVLTFGAGSRLTVL.

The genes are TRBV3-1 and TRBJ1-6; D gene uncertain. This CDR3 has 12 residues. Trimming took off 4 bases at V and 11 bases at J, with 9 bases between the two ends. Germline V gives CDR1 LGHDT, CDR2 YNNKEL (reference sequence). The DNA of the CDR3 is TGTGCCAGCAGCCCCGGCAGGCCACCCCTCCACTTT. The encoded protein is CASSPGRPPLHF. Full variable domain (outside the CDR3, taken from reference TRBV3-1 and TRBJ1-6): DTAVSQTPKYLVTQMGNDKSIKCEQNLGHDTMYWYKQDSKKFLKIMFSYNNKELIINETVPNRFSPKSPDKAHLNLHINSLELGDSAVYFCASSPGRPPLHFGNGTRLTVT.